The 11 T cell receptor beta chains in this list originate from one sample, sequenced in a study of blood T cell repertoires in COVID-19. Measured with immunoSEQ multiplex PCR; TCRdb has only the in-frame clones, and not every one. This table holds fewer than 50,000 clones, around 94% found once. Sequenced input: peripheral blood. The receptors shown here come from a man between 45 and 60 years old with COVID-19, enrolled during active disease.

The genes are TRBV2 and TRBJ2-3, with TRBD2 matching 12 bases. The length of the CDR3 is 15 residues. Trimming cost V 7 bases and J 2 bases; bases outside gene matches: 4. Germline V gene sequence: CDR1 SNHLY, CDR2 FYNNEI. CDR3 sequence: CASTRTSGNTDTQYF. In DNA, the CDR3 is TGTGCCAGCACCCGGACTAGCGGGAACACAGATACGCAGTATTTT.

V is TRBV7-2 and J is TRBJ1-2; 10 bases map to TRBD1. This CDR3 contains 14 residues. Germline CDR1 is SGHTA and CDR2 is FQGNSA. Trimming removed 7 bases from V and 7 bases from J; junction bases left unmatched: 9. Here the CDR3 DNA reads TGTGCCAGCAACCGACAGGGGGCATCGAGTGGCTACACCTTC. Residues: CASNRQGASSGYTF. Full variable domain (missing parts from reference TRBV7-2 and TRBJ1-2): GAGVSQSPSNKVTEKGKDVELRCDPISGHTALYWYRQSLGQGLEFLIYFQGNSAPDKSGLPSDRFSAERTGGSVSTLTIQRTQQEDSAVYLCASNRQGASSGYTFGSGTRLTVV.

The V gene is TRBV3-1 (or the pseudogene TRBV3-2), the J gene TRBJ2-3; 7 bases are shared with TRBD1. The CDR3 has 12 residues. Germline-derived CDR1 and CDR2 are LGHDT and YNNKEL (reference sequence). V shed 5 bases, J shed 7 bases, and the junction held 3 bases outside the gene matches. Written as DNA, the CDR3 is TGTGCCAGCAGCGACAGGGTATATACGCAGTATTTT. This codes for CASSDRVYTQYF.

The chain recombines TRBV5-6 with TRBJ1-1; weak D call: TRBD1 (5 bases). This CDR3 is 13 amino acids long. Trimming left V 3 bases short and J 1 base short, with 7 bases between. Germline V gene data show CDR1 as SGHDT and CDR2 as YYEEEE. CDR3 in DNA: TGTGCCAGCAGCTCAGGACAGAACACTGAAGCTTTCTTT. Its protein product is CASSSGQNTEAFF.

The chain links TRBV15 to TRBJ2-2, with D tentatively TRBD2 (5 bases). The CDR3 is 16 residues long. The V gene's germline CDR1 is LNHNV and CDR2 YYDKDF (reference sequence). Deletions cut 3 bases from V and 0 bases from J, with 11 bases between. The DNA of the CDR3 is TGTGCCACCAGCAGGTTTATCGGGACGAACACCGGGGAGCTGTTTTTT. Protein product: CATSRFIGTNTGELFF.

This rearrangement joins TRBV18 to TRBJ1-2, with D hard to call. CDR1 KGHSH and CDR2 LQKENI come from the germline V gene. With 2 bases removed from V and 4 bases from J, the gap between germline ends came to 17 bases. The CDR3 sequence is 16 residues long. The CDR3, as DNA: TGTGCCAGCTCACCATTCGTAGGTGGGAGTGGCTATGGCTACACCTTC. It yields the protein CASSPFVGGSGYGYTF.

The DNA for the CDR3 is TGTGCCAGCAGCAAAGCAAGCAAGGGGAACTGGTTTAGCAATCAGCCCCAGCATTTT. It specifies CASSKASKGNWFSNQPQHF. The chain has TRBV21-1 and TRBJ1-5; the DNA was not used to check the table's D call, TRBD1. TRBV21-1 is a pseudogene. CDR3 length: 19 residues.

The chain combines TRBV6-5 with TRBJ1-3; 7 bases are shared with TRBD1. In germline, CDR1 is MNHEY, CDR2 SVGAGI. The CDR3 covers 13 residues. V shed 9 bases, J shed 4 bases, and the junction held 6 bases outside the gene matches. The CDR3 DNA reads TGTGCCAGTGCCCAGGGGGAAGGAAACACCATATATTTT. Translating gives CASAQGEGNTIYF.

This chain uses TRBV19 with TRBJ2-7, with D tentatively TRBD2 (5 bases). CDR1 and CDR2 from the germline V gene are LNHDA and SQIVND (reference sequence). This CDR3 has 15 amino acids. V lost 5 bases, J lost 0 bases, and 14 bases lay in between. CDR3 nucleotide sequence: TGTGCCAGTAGTTCCCGGGATAGGCCCTCCTACGAGCAGTACTTC. This codes for CASSSRDRPSYEQYF.

The gene calls are TRBV24-1 and TRBJ2-2; tentatively, D is TRBD1 (5 bases). Germline V gene data show CDR1 as KGHDR and CDR2 as SFDVKD. The CDR3 is 16 residues long. V was shortened by 4 bases and J by 0 bases, with 11 bases between the two germline ends. The CDR3 coding sequence is TGTGCCACCAGTGAGCCGACAGCAGCGAACACCGGGGAGCTGTTTTTT. Translation gives CATSEPTAANTGELFF.

This chain connects TRBV5-4 to TRBJ1-2; no definite D call. The CDR3 totals 13 residues. V was clipped by 4 bases and J by 8 bases, with 15 bases between them. Per germline, CDR1 SGHNT and CDR2 YYREEE (reference sequence). Here the CDR3 DNA reads TGTGCCAGCAGCCTCTCCCGGGGTGGAGGCTACACCTTC. As protein: CASSLSRGGGYTF. The full variable domain, its missing parts supplied by reference TRBV5-4 and TRBJ1-2, is ETGVTQSPTHLIKTRGQQVTLRCSSQSGHNTVSWYQQALGQGPQFIFQYYREEENGRGNFPPRFSGLQFPNYSSELNVNALELDDSALYLCASSLSRGGGYTFGSGTRLTVV.